This T cell receptor (beta chain) was recovered during a study of OX40 agonist ivuxolimab in advanced cancers. Study-level information: Ivuxolimab, an antibody that agonizes OX40 (CD134), was administered to the patients. Partial responses occurred in Three dose-escalation patients, one with hepatocellular carcinoma and two with cutaneous melanoma.

Germline loops: CDR1 SGHTA, CDR2 FQGNSA. This CDR3 is 16 amino acids long. V lost 1 base and J lost 2; bases outside the gene matches: 7. Profiled with immunoSEQ multiplex PCR; TCRdb holds only in-frame clones, not every one. This table has about 60,000 clones, roughly 92% appearing once. Study findings and constraints: On average, CD8+ T cells showed a greater number of expanded clones than CD4+. With doses of 0.1 to 3.0 mg/kg, CD4+ and CD8+ blood T cells had undergone clonal expansion by week 6.

A note on this clone: Antigen specificity is unknown.

The chain recombines TRBV7-2 with TRBJ2-7; TRBD1 matches at 8 bases. Sequences were derived from CD4+ or CD8+ T cells sorted from blood, sampled in a trial of the OX40 agonist ivuxolimab. The source of this sequence is an adult with an advanced solid tumor such as melanoma, head and neck, liver or kidney cancer. The CDR3 here is CASSLGWRQGTYEQYF. The CDR3 DNA follows: TGTGCCAGCAGCTTAGGGTGGAGACAGGGGACCTACGAGCAGTACTTC.